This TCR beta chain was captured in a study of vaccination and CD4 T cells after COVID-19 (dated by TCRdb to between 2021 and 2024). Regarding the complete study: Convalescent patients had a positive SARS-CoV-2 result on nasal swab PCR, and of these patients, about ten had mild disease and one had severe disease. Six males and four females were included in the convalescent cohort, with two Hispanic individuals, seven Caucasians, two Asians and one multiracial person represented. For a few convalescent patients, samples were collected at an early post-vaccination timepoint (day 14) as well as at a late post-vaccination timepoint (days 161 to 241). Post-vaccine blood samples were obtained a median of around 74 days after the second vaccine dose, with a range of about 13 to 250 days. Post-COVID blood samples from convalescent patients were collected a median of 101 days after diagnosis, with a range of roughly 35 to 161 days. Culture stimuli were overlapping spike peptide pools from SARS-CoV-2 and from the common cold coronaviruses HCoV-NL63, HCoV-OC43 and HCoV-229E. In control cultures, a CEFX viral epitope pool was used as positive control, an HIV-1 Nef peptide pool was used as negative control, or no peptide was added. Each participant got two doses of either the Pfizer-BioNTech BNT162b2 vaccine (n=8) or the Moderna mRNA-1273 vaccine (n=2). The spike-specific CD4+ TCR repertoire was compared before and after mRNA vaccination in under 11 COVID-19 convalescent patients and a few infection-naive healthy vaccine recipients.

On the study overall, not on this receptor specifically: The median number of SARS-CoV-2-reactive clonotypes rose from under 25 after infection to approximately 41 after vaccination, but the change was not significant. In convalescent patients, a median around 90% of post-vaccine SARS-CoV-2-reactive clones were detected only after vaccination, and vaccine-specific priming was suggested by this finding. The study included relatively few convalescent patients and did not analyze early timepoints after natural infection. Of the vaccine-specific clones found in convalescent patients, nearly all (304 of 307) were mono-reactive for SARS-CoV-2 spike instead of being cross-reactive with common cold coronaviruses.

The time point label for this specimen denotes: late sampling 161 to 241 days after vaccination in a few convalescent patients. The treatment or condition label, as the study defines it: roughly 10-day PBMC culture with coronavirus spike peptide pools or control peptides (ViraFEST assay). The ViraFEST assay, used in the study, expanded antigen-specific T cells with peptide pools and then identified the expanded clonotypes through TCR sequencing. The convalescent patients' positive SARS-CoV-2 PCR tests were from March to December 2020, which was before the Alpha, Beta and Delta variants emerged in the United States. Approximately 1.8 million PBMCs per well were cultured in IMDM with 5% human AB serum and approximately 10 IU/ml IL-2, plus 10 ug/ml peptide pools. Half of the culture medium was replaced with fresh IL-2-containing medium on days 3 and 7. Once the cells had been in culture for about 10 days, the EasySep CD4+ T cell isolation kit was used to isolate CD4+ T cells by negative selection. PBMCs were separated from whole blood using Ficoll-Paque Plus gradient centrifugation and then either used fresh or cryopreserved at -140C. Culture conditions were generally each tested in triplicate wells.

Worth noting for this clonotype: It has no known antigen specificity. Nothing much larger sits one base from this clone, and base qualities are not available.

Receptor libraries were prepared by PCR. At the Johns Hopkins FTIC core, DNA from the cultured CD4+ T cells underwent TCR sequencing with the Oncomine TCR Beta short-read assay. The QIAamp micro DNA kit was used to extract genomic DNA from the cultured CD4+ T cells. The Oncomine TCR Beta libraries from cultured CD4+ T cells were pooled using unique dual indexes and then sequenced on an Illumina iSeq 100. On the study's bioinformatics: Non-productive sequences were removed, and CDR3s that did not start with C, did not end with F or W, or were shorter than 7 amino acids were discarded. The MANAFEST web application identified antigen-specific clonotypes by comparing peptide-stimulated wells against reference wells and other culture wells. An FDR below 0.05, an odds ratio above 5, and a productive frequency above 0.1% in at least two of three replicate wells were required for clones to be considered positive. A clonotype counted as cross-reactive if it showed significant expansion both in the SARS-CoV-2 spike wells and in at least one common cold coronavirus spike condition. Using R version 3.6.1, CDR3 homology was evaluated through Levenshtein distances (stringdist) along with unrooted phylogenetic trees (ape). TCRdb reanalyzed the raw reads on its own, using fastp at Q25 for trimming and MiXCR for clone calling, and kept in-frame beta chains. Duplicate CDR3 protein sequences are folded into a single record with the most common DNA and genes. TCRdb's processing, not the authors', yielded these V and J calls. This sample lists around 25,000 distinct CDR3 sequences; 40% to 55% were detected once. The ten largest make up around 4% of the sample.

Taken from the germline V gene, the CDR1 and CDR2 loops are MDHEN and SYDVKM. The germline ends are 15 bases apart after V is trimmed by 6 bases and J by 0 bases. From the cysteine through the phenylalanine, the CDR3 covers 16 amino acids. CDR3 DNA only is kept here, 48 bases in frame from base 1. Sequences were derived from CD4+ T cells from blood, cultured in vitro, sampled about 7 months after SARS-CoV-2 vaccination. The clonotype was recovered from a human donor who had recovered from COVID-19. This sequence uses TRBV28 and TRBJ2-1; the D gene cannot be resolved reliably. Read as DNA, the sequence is TGTGCCAGCAGGACCCGTGGCCAATCCTCCTACAATGAGCAGTTCTTC. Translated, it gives CASRTRGQSSYNEQFF.